The 13 T cell receptor beta chains reported below all come from one sample, sequenced in a study of T cell changes during pregnancy in multiple sclerosis. TCRdb keeps only in-frame clones here, not all; method: immunoSEQ multiplex PCR. The data contain some 75,000 clones, about 96% of them singletons. The sample here was peripheral blood, taken in the second trimester of pregnancy. The receptors were gathered from a female donor with multiple sclerosis, enrolled in a pregnancy study.

This chain links TRBV27 with TRBJ1-1; D is possibly TRBD1 (5 bases). Germline CDR1 and CDR2: MNHEY and SMNVEV (reference sequence). Trimming left V 0 bases short and J 0 bases short, with 8 bases between. CDR3 length: 15 amino acids. The DNA for the CDR3 is TGTGCCAGCAGTTTATCTCAGGGTTTGAACACTGAAGCTTTCTTT. Amino acid sequence: CASSLSQGLNTEAFF.

V usage is TRBV11-2 and J usage is TRBJ1-1; 11 bases line up with TRBD1. This CDR3 contains 14 residues. The germline V gene has CDR1 SGHAT and CDR2 FQNNGV. The V segment lost 4 bases and the J segment 4 bases; nucleotides outside the gene matches: 2. DNA of the CDR3: TGTGCCAGCAGCTCGGACAGGGGGCGCACTGAAGCTTTCTTT. Its translation: CASSSDRGRTEAFF.

V usage is TRBV15 and J usage is TRBJ1-2; 7 nucleotides line up with TRBD1. Germline V gives CDR1 LNHNV, CDR2 YYDKDF (reference sequence). Unmatched junction bases numbered 6, after V lost 1 base and J lost 4 bases. CDR3 size: 15 residues. CDR3: CATSRGGQVFYGYTF. CDR3 nucleotide sequence: TGTGCCACCAGCAGAGGAGGACAGGTATTCTATGGCTACACCTTC.

V gene TRBV2 combines with J gene TRBJ2-3; D remains ambiguous. Germline CDR1 is SNHLY and CDR2 is FYNNEI. Trimming left V 6 bases short and J 0 bases short, with 4 bases between. The CDR3 consists of 12 residues. The CDR3 DNA is TGTGCCAGCAGCCCAAGCACAGATACGCAGTATTTT. Translated: CASSPSTDTQYF.

The chain recombines TRBV25-1 with TRBJ2-1; 8 positions match TRBD2. The junction had 10 bases not matched to a gene; V was cut back by 3 bases and J by 6 bases. CDR3 length: 16 amino acids. The germline gives CDR1 MGHDK, CDR2 SYGVNS. CDR3 in DNA: TGTGCCAGCAGTGATCGGGTGCGGGAGGCCGTCAATGAGCAGTTCTTC. Translating it yields CASSDRVREAVNEQFF.

The gene calls are TRBV7-9 and TRBJ2-3; weak D call: TRBD2 (6 bases). The germline V gene encodes CDR1 SEHNR and CDR2 FQNEAQ (reference sequence). Trimming stripped 5 bases from V and 6 bases from J, with 12 bases between. CDR3 length equals 13 residues. Written as DNA, the CDR3 is TGTGCCAGCAGCCCCGGGACTGCTGATACGCAGTATTTT. Protein: CASSPGTADTQYF.

The chain recombines TRBV5-1 with TRBJ2-7, with 8 nucleotides matching TRBD1. V was pared by 5 bases and J by 4 bases, with 11 bases of the junction left unmatched. There are 15 residues in the CDR3. Germline-derived CDR1 and CDR2 are SGHRS and YFSETQ. DNA of the CDR3: TGCGCCAGCAGACCCGACAGGGGTCAAAGGTACGAGCAGTACTTC. Amino acid sequence: CASRPDRGQRYEQYF.

V gene TRBV30 combines with J gene TRBJ2-7; 7 bases are shared with TRBD1. The CDR3 is made up of 13 amino acids. The V gene's germline CDR1 is GTSNPN and CDR2 SVGIG (reference sequence). With 3 bases clipped from V and 2 bases from J, the junction kept 4 bases outside the gene matches. CDR3 sequence (DNA): TGTGCCTGGAGGGGGGACAGAGCCTACGAGCAGTACTTC. This gives the protein CAWRGDRAYEQYF.

The chain employs TRBV5-4 and TRBJ2-3; D possibly corresponds to TRBD2 (6 bases). The CDR3 sequence is 15 residues long. Germline lookup yields CDR1 SGHNT and CDR2 YYREEE (reference sequence). Trimming took 0 bases from V and 4 from J, leaving 12 bases between them. CDR3 in DNA: TGTGCCAGCAGCTTGGGGGTCGGGAGTGCAGATACGCAGTATTTT. Its protein is CASSLGVGSADTQYF.

This chain connects TRBV12-5 to TRBJ2-7; D might be TRBD2 (6 bases). V was clipped by 6 bases and J by 7 bases, with 19 bases between them. Germline V gene lookup returns CDR1 LGHNT and CDR2 FRNRAP. The CDR3 extends over 14 amino acids. The CDR3 nucleotides are TGTGCTAGTGGCGTGGGCGGGGCCTTTGCGGAGCAGTACTTC. It specifies CASGVGGAFAEQYF. The complete variable domain, with remaining parts taken from reference TRBV12-5 and TRBJ2-7, reads DARVTQTPRHKVTEMGQEVTMRCQPILGHNTVFWYRQTMMQGLELLAYFRNRAPLDDSGMPKDRFSAEMPDATLATLKIQPSEPRDSAVYFCASGVGGAFAEQYFGPGTRLTVT.

The V and J genes are TRBV10-2 and TRBJ2-6; 8 nucleotides agree with TRBD1. Per the germline V gene, CDR1 is WSHSY and CDR2 is SAAADI. The CDR3 length is 16 residues. Trimming cost V 6 bases and J 2 bases; bases outside gene matches: 6. DNA for the CDR3: TGCGCCAGCAGGCGACAGGGGAACGCTGGGGCCAACGTCCTGACTTTC. Encoded protein: CASRRQGNAGANVLTF.

The J gene is TRBJ2-2, the V gene TRBV27; maybe TRBD1 (6 bases). Trimming removed 3 bases at V and 11 bases at J, with 10 bases between. Germline CDR1 MNHEY, CDR2 SMNVEV (reference sequence). The CDR3 spans 12 residues. The CDR3 nucleotides are TGTGCCAGCAGTTTGACCAGGGGAGAGCTGTTTTTT. Its protein is CASSLTRGELFF.

The chain links TRBV4-2 to TRBJ1-1; 7 bases line up with TRBD1. V was pared by 8 bases and J by 6 bases, with 9 bases of the junction left unmatched. CDR1 LGHNA and CDR2 YNFKEQ come from the germline V gene. CDR3 length: 13 residues. The CDR3 DNA sequence: TGTGCCAGCGGGCGACAGGGAGTACCTGAAGCTTTCTTT. The encoded protein is CASGRQGVPEAFF.